This TCR beta chain was profiled in a study of identical twins. The length of the CDR3 is 12 residues. The V end was cut by 1 base, the J end by 5 bases, with 8 bases between. In germline, CDR1 is DFQATT, CDR2 SNEGSKA (reference sequence). Ten or more counts support this clonotype. Antigen specificity is unknown. TCRdb re-called the 5' RACE reads with MiXCR, one entry per CDR3 protein. Of 690,000 or so distinct CDR3 sequences in the sample, approximately 6% are singletons; the top ten hold around 1.9%. Whole-study results and caveats: Part of the zero-insertion signal could reflect confounding by invariant MAIT and iNKT cells.

This TCR derives from a man in his late teens or twenties in good health. This sequence joins TRBV20-1 and TRBJ1-1; D remains unclear. Sample: naive T cells sorted from blood. The CDR3 DNA reads as TGCAGTGCTAGAGCAGGAGGTACTGAAGCTTTCTTT. Amino acid sequence: CSARAGGTEAFF.